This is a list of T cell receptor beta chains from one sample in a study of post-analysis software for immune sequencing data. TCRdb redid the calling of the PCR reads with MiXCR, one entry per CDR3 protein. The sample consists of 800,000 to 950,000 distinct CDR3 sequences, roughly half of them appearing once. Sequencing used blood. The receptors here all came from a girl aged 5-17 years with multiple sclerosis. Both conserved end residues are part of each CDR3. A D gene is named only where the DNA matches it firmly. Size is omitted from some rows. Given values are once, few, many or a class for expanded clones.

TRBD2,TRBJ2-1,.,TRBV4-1,CASTSFSGANNEQFF,TGCGCCAGCACCTCCTTTAGCGGGGCGAACAATGAGCAGTTCTTC
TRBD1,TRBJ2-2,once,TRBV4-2,CASSRGGQNTGELFF,TGTGCCAGCAGCCGAGGGGGCCAGAACACCGGGGAGCTGTTTTTT
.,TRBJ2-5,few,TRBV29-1,CSVEPREETQYF,TGCAGCGTTGAACCCAGGGAGGAGACCCAGTACTTC
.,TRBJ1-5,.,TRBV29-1,CSVAAGLSNQPQHF,TGCAGCGTGGCTGCAGGTCTAAGCAATCAGCCCCAGCATTTT
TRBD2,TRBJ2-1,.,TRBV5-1,CASSFRGTSGINEQFF,TGCGCCAGCAGCTTTCGCGGGACTAGCGGGATCAATGAGCAGTTCTTC
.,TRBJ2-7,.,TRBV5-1,CASSSLGGQDDYEQYF,TGCGCCAGCAGCTCATTAGGAGGGCAGGATGACTACGAGCAGTACTTC
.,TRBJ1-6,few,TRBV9,CASSVVGRDNSPLHF,TGTGCCAGCAGCGTAGTGGGCAGAGATAATTCACCCCTCCACTTT
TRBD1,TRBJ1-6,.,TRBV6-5,CASTAGQGGSPLHF,TGTGCCAGCACCGCGGGACAGGGTGGTTCACCCCTCCACTTT
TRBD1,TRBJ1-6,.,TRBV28,CASSLKTGGGSSPLHF,TGTGCCAGTAGTTTAAAGACAGGGGGGGGTAGTTCACCCCTCCACTTT
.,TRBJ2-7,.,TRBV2,CASRGDGTEQYF,TGTGCCAGCAGGGGGGACGGCACCGAGCAGTACTTC
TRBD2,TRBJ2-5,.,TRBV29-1,CSAGTSKETQYF,TGCAGCGCCGGGACTAGTAAAGAGACCCAGTACTTC
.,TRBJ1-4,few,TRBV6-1,CASSPAGETKYGGSTNEKLFF,TGTGCCAGCAGTCCCGCCGGGGAAACCAAATACGGCGGGTCAACTAATGAAAAACTGTTTTTT
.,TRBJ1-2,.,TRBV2,CASSVGNPRDGYTF,TGTGCCAGCAGTGTGGGCAACCCCCGGGATGGCTACACCTTC
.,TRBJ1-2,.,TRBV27,CASSFAADYGYTF,TGTGCCAGCAGTTTTGCTGCGGACTATGGCTACACCTTC
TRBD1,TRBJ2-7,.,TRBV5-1,CASSRAGGNEQYF,TGCGCCAGCAGCCGGGCAGGGGGCAACGAGCAGTACTTC
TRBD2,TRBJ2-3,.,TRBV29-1,CSVESSGGVTLTDTQYF,TGCAGCGTTGAAAGTAGCGGGGGGGTCACCCTCACAGATACGCAGTATTTT